This TCR beta chain stems from a study of CD8 T cells in Susac syndrome. TCR beta sequencing was performed on blood CD8+ and CD4+ T cells. The authors negatively isolated CD8+ and CD4+ T cells and FACS-enriched TEMRA cells. Reverse transcription of roughly 0.45 to 1 ug RNA used random hexamers. TCRdb called the immunoSEQ multiplex PCR reads again in MiXCR, with one record for every CDR3 protein. The sample yields some 180,000 distinct CDR3 sequences, about 94% seen once. Between the trimmed V and J ends, which lost 7 bases and 0 bases, there was a span of 5 bases. This CDR3 spans 11 amino acids. In germline, CDR1 is SQVTM, CDR2 ANQGSEA. General study points: Only a relatively small number of individuals were included in the TCR sequencing and HLA analysis.

Remarks on this clonotype: Its antigen is unknown.

V gene TRBV29-1 combines with J gene TRBJ2-3, with D unclear. The sample comprised CD4+ T cells from PBMCs. The receptor comes from a human donor in good health. CDR3 loop: CSALSTDTQYF. The CDR3 nucleotides are TGCAGCGCCCTCAGCACAGATACGCAGTATTTT.